These T cell receptor beta chains were read from a single sample in a study of Ad26.COV2.S vaccination and SARS-CoV-2 variants. Sequenced by immunoSEQ multiplex PCR; TCRdb stores in-frame clones only, minus some. This sample carries some 300,000 clones, about 86% of them seen once, and the ten largest clones take 1.5% to 2%. The specimen comprised peripheral blood, sampled in a trial of Ad26.COV2.S vaccine versus placebo. The source is a person between 18 and 65 years old who received the Ad26.COV2.S COVID-19 vaccine or a placebo. The CDR3 runs from the conserved cysteine through the conserved F or W.

TRBV6-4,TRBJ2-1,CASRRDPAGLSKQFF
TRBV11-2,TRBJ1-4,CASSRRGAGTNEKLFF
TRBV18,TRBJ2-2,CASSPMGLQLTGELFF
TRBV11-2,TRBJ2-1,CASSLRGLGVTEQFF
TRBV10-3,TRBJ1-1,CAISGNGNEAFF
TRBV16,TRBJ1-1,CASSLWTGGEAFF
TRBV19,TRBJ2-2,CASSLRTGGVTGELFF
TRBV15,TRBJ1-2,CATLPERGAVYGYTF
TRBV3-1/TRBV3-2,TRBJ2-5,CASSQLGETQYF
TRBV5-6,TRBJ1-3,CASSYPGTGNGNTIYF
TRBV14,TRBJ1-1,CASSQTSNRNTEAFF
TRBV5-1,TRBJ2-3,CASSPRQGHSFTDTQYF
TRBV15,TRBJ1-5,CATSRDRREPQHF
TRBV30,TRBJ2-5,CAWTSDRGPQETQYF
TRBV13,TRBJ1-1,CASSFLGGRVGGTEAFF
TRBV7-8,TRBJ2-5,CASSPPRLEGKTQYF
TRBV10-3,TRBJ2-1,CAISGTSGGANEQFF
TRBV10-3,TRBJ2-1,CAISGLAGDEQFF
TRBV5-1,TRBJ1-2,CASSLGGQNYGYTF
TRBV30,TRBJ1-1,CAWRAGSAAEAFF
TRBV18,TRBJ2-6,CASSPEAPGANVLTF
TRBV2,TRBJ2-6,CASSEDRSGGDHSGANVLTF
TRBV11-2,TRBJ2-2,CASSPRTVNTGELFF
TRBV3-1/TRBV3-2,TRBJ1-2,CASSQGLDGYTF
TRBV18,TRBJ1-3,CASSPVRGLSGNTIYF
TRBV5-5,TRBJ2-6,CASSLDAGSGANVLTF
TRBV3-1/TRBV3-2,TRBJ2-1,CASSQGPEQFF
TRBV18,TRBJ1-6,CASSPQGQLNNSPLHF
TRBV5-6,TRBJ1-1,CASSSPVGTLNTEAFF
TRBV19,TRBJ1-6,CASKSGSLNSPLHF
TRBV7-6,TRBJ2-2,CASSPGGSLNTGELFF
TRBV2,TRBJ1-1,CASSVGMNTEAFF
TRBV4-1,TRBJ1-2,CASSPVGVGEYGYTF
TRBV5-4,TRBJ2-7,CASSSYRDRGYEQYF
TRBV15,TRBJ2-2,CATSESGTKNTGELFF
TRBV9,TRBJ1-2,CASSVVAGAGYTF
TRBV16,TRBJ1-5,CASSRDRGGQPQHF
TRBV30,TRBJ2-2,CAWSVGVTGELFF
TRBV19,TRBJ2-2,CASSPYGGELFF
TRBV4-2,TRBJ1-1,CASSRGRDTEAFF
TRBV7-8,TRBJ2-5,CASSLGLAGGWQETQYF
TRBV28,TRBJ1-4,CASSFRGGGEKLFF
TRBV11-2,TRBJ2-5,CASSNSRGSGQETQYF
TRBV5-1,TRBJ2-5,CASSLDGTGSETQYF
TRBV3-1/TRBV3-2,TRBJ2-5,CASSQDGVSVQTQYF
TRBV6-5,TRBJ1-1,CASSRVGGNTEAFF
TRBV7-3,TRBJ2-3,CASSLGYTDTQYF
TRBV20-1,TRBJ2-3,CSASSGGGTDTQYF
TRBV7-8,TRBJ2-2,CASSFRDSNTGELFF
TRBV6-2/TRBV6-3,TRBJ2-2,CASSYQGEVNTGELFF
TRBV6-2/TRBV6-3,TRBJ1-2,CASSYRGGYTF
TRBV5-1,TRBJ2-5,CASSLQGAGETQYF
TRBV7-6,TRBJ1-2,CASSSQTGLDGYTF